Listed below are T cell receptor beta chains from one sample, sequenced in a study of T-cell reconstitution after alpha-beta-depleted transplantation in children. TCRdb independently ran MiXCR on the PCR reads; one entry per CDR3 protein. The table includes 55,000 to 85,000 distinct CDR3 sequences, roughly 10% detected once. Sequenced here: PBMCs, sampled before TCRalphabeta/CD19-depleted stem cell transplant. The receptors originated from a boy aged 5-17 years with acute myeloid leukemia, due to receive a stem cell transplant. Both conserved end residues are part of each CDR3. The order of the fields is D gene, clone size, J gene, V gene, CDR3 protein, CDR3 DNA. The D gene is left open where the match is weak. The size field is filled for only some rows; it gives once, few, many or a size class.

D gene: .; clone size: many; J gene: TRBJ2-5; V gene: TRBV4-2; CDR3 protein: CASSPDPSETQYF; CDR3 DNA: TGTGCCAGCAGCCCAGACCCAAGTGAGACCCAGTACTTC
D gene: TRBD2; clone size: many; J gene: TRBJ2-3; V gene: TRBV6-5; CDR3 protein: CASRPGLDLKDTQYF; CDR3 DNA: TGTGCCAGCAGGCCGGGACTAGATTTGAAGGATACGCAGTATTTT
D gene: .; clone size: many; J gene: TRBJ2-5; V gene: TRBV20-1; CDR3 protein: CSAGLAVQETQYF; CDR3 DNA: TGCAGTGCGGGTCTAGCCGTCCAAGAGACCCAGTACTTC
D gene: TRBD1; clone size: many; J gene: TRBJ1-5; V gene: TRBV4-1; CDR3 protein: CASSQTRQGGQPQHF; CDR3 DNA: TGCGCCAGCAGCCAAACAAGACAGGGAGGGCAGCCCCAGCATTTT
D gene: .; clone size: many; J gene: TRBJ2-7; V gene: TRBV7-2; CDR3 protein: CASSWKTYEQYF; CDR3 DNA: TGTGCCAGCAGCTGGAAGACCTACGAGCAGTACTTC
D gene: .; clone size: few; J gene: TRBJ1-1; V gene: TRBV12-5; CDR3 protein: CASGLPRGAFF; CDR3 DNA: TGTGCTAGTGGTTTGCCAAGAGGAGCTTTCTTT
D gene: .; clone size: many; J gene: TRBJ1-1; V gene: TRBV11-2; CDR3 protein: CASSLSAARGTEAFF; CDR3 DNA: TGTGCCAGCAGCTTAAGCGCGGCCCGGGGGACTGAAGCTTTCTTT
D gene: .; clone size: many; J gene: TRBJ1-1; V gene: TRBV12-3/TRBV12-4; CDR3 protein: CASRTQGRTEAFF; CDR3 DNA: TGTGCCAGCAGGACACAGGGTAGGACTGAAGCTTTCTTT
D gene: .; clone size: few; J gene: TRBJ1-2; V gene: TRBV27; CDR3 protein: CASSPLGFQGYTF; CDR3 DNA: TGTGCCAGCAGCCCCCTGGGTTTTCAAGGCTACACCTTC
D gene: TRBD2; clone size: few; J gene: TRBJ2-1; V gene: TRBV4-2; CDR3 protein: CASPGTSESNTYNEQFF; CDR3 DNA: TGTGCCAGCCCCGGGACTAGCGAATCAAACACCTACAATGAGCAGTTCTTC
D gene: TRBD1; clone size: .; J gene: TRBJ2-5; V gene: TRBV29-1; CDR3 protein: CSVRRGRLETQYF; CDR3 DNA: TGCAGCGTCCGCAGGGGGCGATTGGAGACCCAGTACTTC
D gene: TRBD2; clone size: many; J gene: TRBJ2-2; V gene: TRBV12-3/TRBV12-4; CDR3 protein: CASSFPRGGRTGELFF; CDR3 DNA: TGTGCCAGCAGTTTCCCCCGGGGGGGGCGCACCGGGGAGCTGTTTTTT
D gene: .; clone size: .; J gene: TRBJ2-6; V gene: TRBV3-1; CDR3 protein: CASSSTGPGFGANVLTF; CDR3 DNA: TGTGCCAGCAGCTCGACGGGTCCCGGTTTCGGGGCCAACGTCCTGACTTTC
D gene: TRBD2; clone size: large; J gene: TRBJ2-7; V gene: TRBV20-1; CDR3 protein: CSAIGLAGPSYEQYF; CDR3 DNA: TGCAGTGCCATCGGACTAGCGGGCCCCTCCTACGAGCAGTACTTC
D gene: .; clone size: many; J gene: TRBJ1-6; V gene: TRBV12-3/TRBV12-4; CDR3 protein: CASRPTANSPLHF; CDR3 DNA: TGTGCCAGCAGACCGACCGCTAATTCACCCCTCCACTTT
D gene: .; clone size: many; J gene: TRBJ2-2; V gene: TRBV7-3; CDR3 protein: CASSLWGSGELFF; CDR3 DNA: TGTGCCAGCAGCTTATGGGGCTCCGGGGAGCTGTTTTTT
D gene: .; clone size: many; J gene: TRBJ2-1; V gene: TRBV5-5; CDR3 protein: CASSLAVWDEQFF; CDR3 DNA: TGTGCCAGCAGCTTGGCCGTTTGGGATGAGCAGTTCTTC
D gene: .; clone size: .; J gene: TRBJ2-1; V gene: TRBV19; CDR3 protein: CASSIGGADYNEQFF; CDR3 DNA: TGTGCCAGTAGTATAGGGGGGGCCGACTACAATGAGCAGTTCTTC
D gene: TRBD2; clone size: many; J gene: TRBJ2-2; V gene: TRBV6-5; CDR3 protein: CASSRTSGIVFGELFF; CDR3 DNA: TGTGCCAGCAGTCGGACTAGCGGGATAGTATTCGGGGAGCTGTTTTTT
D gene: .; clone size: many; J gene: TRBJ1-5; V gene: TRBV12-3/TRBV12-4; CDR3 protein: CASSLDRTNQPQHF; CDR3 DNA: TGTGCCAGCAGTTTAGACAGGACCAATCAGCCCCAGCATTTT
D gene: .; clone size: many; J gene: TRBJ1-1; V gene: TRBV4-1; CDR3 protein: CASSQVRKISVNTEAFF; CDR3 DNA: TGCGCCAGCAGCCAAGTCAGGAAGATCAGTGTGAACACTGAAGCTTTCTTT
D gene: TRBD1; clone size: many; J gene: TRBJ1-1; V gene: TRBV5-1; CDR3 protein: CASSLRGQGKTEAFF; CDR3 DNA: TGCGCCAGCAGCTTGAGGGGACAGGGGAAGACTGAAGCTTTCTTT
D gene: .; clone size: many; J gene: TRBJ2-1; V gene: TRBV28; CDR3 protein: CASSLSAPYHNEQFF; CDR3 DNA: TGTGCCAGCAGTTTATCTGCGCCCTACCACAATGAGCAGTTCTTC
D gene: .; clone size: many; J gene: TRBJ2-1; V gene: TRBV29-1; CDR3 protein: CSVEVGIGNEQFF; CDR3 DNA: TGCAGCGTTGAAGTGGGTATCGGGAATGAGCAGTTCTTC
D gene: .; clone size: many; J gene: TRBJ2-1; V gene: TRBV4-3; CDR3 protein: CASSRVAASEQFF; CDR3 DNA: TGCGCCAGCAGCCGGGTGGCCGCCAGTGAGCAGTTCTTC
D gene: .; clone size: many; J gene: TRBJ1-2; V gene: TRBV20-1; CDR3 protein: CSASPNGGALGGYTF; CDR3 DNA: TGCAGTGCTAGCCCCAACGGCGGGGCCTTGGGAGGCTACACCTTT
D gene: .; clone size: .; J gene: TRBJ1-2; V gene: TRBV11-3; CDR3 protein: CASSLKGDSYGYTF; CDR3 DNA: TGTGCCAGCAGCTTAAAAGGGGATTCCTATGGCTACACCTTC
D gene: .; clone size: .; J gene: TRBJ2-7; V gene: TRBV2; CDR3 protein: CASSEASGWDTYEQYF; CDR3 DNA: TGTGCCAGCAGTGAAGCGTCAGGATGGGACACCTACGAGCAGTACTTC
D gene: TRBD1; clone size: many; J gene: TRBJ1-5; V gene: TRBV19; CDR3 protein: CASSLGQGQPQHF; CDR3 DNA: TGTGCCAGTAGTCTGGGACAGGGACAGCCCCAGCATTTT
D gene: .; clone size: many; J gene: TRBJ2-7; V gene: TRBV20-1; CDR3 protein: CSARDRGGTRHYEQYF; CDR3 DNA: TGCAGTGCTAGAGATAGGGGGGGGACCAGACACTACGAGCAGTACTTC
D gene: .; clone size: many; J gene: TRBJ2-3; V gene: TRBV4-1; CDR3 protein: CASSQAGTWTDTQYF; CDR3 DNA: TGCGCCAGCAGCCAAGCCGGGACATGGACAGATACGCAGTATTTT
D gene: .; clone size: .; J gene: TRBJ1-5; V gene: TRBV11-2; CDR3 protein: CASSLTRAANQPQHF; CDR3 DNA: TGTGCCAGCAGCTTAACCCGGGCAGCTAATCAGCCCCAGCATTTT
D gene: .; clone size: few; J gene: TRBJ1-1; V gene: TRBV20-1; CDR3 protein: CSAQRYRESKDDTDTEAFF; CDR3 DNA: TGCAGTGCTCAGCGGTACAGGGAGAGTAAGGATGATACGGACACTGAAGCTTTCTTT
D gene: TRBD1; clone size: many; J gene: TRBJ1-5; V gene: TRBV6-5; CDR3 protein: CASSQTPGQGNQPQHF; CDR3 DNA: TGTGCCAGCAGTCAGACTCCGGGACAGGGCAATCAGCCCCAGCATTTT
D gene: .; clone size: many; J gene: TRBJ2-4; V gene: TRBV3-1; CDR3 protein: CASSHVDLKKGGIQYF; CDR3 DNA: TGTGCCAGCAGCCACGTCGACCTAAAAAAGGGGGGCATTCAGTACTTC
D gene: .; clone size: many; J gene: TRBJ1-1; V gene: TRBV4-1; CDR3 protein: CASSQVKNTEAFF; CDR3 DNA: TGCGCCAGCAGCCAAGTCAAGAACACTGAAGCTTTCTTT
D gene: .; clone size: .; J gene: TRBJ2-1; V gene: TRBV7-9; CDR3 protein: CVSKGYAFPYNEQFF; CDR3 DNA: TGTGTCAGCAAAGGCTACGCTTTCCCCTACAATGAGCAGTTCTTC
D gene: TRBD1; clone size: many; J gene: TRBJ2-7; V gene: TRBV7-8; CDR3 protein: CASGGQTGIVYEQYF; CDR3 DNA: TGTGCCAGCGGGGGTCAGACAGGGATCGTCTACGAGCAGTACTTC
D gene: TRBD2; clone size: many; J gene: TRBJ2-2; V gene: TRBV19; CDR3 protein: CASSIDAGDGELFF; CDR3 DNA: TGTGCCAGTAGTATAGACGCGGGAGACGGGGAGCTGTTTTTT
D gene: .; clone size: many; J gene: TRBJ2-3; V gene: TRBV10-3; CDR3 protein: CAISGGIGPTDTQYF; CDR3 DNA: TGTGCCATCTCCGGGGGCATCGGGCCCACAGATACGCAGTATTTT
D gene: TRBD2; clone size: many; J gene: TRBJ2-1; V gene: TRBV5-6; CDR3 protein: CASSLGLAAIVYNEQFF; CDR3 DNA: TGTGCCAGCAGCTTGGGGCTAGCGGCGATTGTTTACAATGAGCAGTTCTTC
D gene: .; clone size: many; J gene: TRBJ2-3; V gene: TRBV7-2; CDR3 protein: CASSLGLTVSSGTQYF; CDR3 DNA: TGTGCCAGCAGCTTAGGATTAACCGTTAGCTCTGGTACGCAGTATTTT
D gene: TRBD1; clone size: many; J gene: TRBJ1-1; V gene: TRBV4-1; CDR3 protein: CASSRDRGRMNTEAFF; CDR3 DNA: TGCGCCAGCAGCCGGGACAGGGGCCGAATGAACACTGAAGCTTTCTTT
D gene: .; clone size: few; J gene: TRBJ1-2; V gene: TRBV28; CDR3 protein: CASREEGSSGYTF; CDR3 DNA: TGTGCCAGCCGAGAAGAGGGGAGCTCTGGCTACACCTTC
D gene: .; clone size: .; J gene: TRBJ1-1; V gene: TRBV18; CDR3 protein: CASSPWTVNTEAFF; CDR3 DNA: TGTGCCAGCTCACCTTGGACGGTGAACACTGAAGCTTTCTTT
D gene: TRBD1; clone size: many; J gene: TRBJ1-5; V gene: TRBV24-1; CDR3 protein: CATSDTRQGRQPQHF; CDR3 DNA: TGTGCCACCAGTGATACCCGACAGGGAAGACAGCCCCAGCATTTT
D gene: .; clone size: many; J gene: TRBJ2-3; V gene: TRBV4-1; CDR3 protein: CASSLGKDYLPDTQYF; CDR3 DNA: TGCGCCAGCAGCCTTGGAAAGGACTATCTCCCAGATACGCAGTATTTT
D gene: TRBD1; clone size: few; J gene: TRBJ2-3; V gene: TRBV7-9; CDR3 protein: CASSPRQGLITDTQYF; CDR3 DNA: TGTGCCAGCAGCCCAAGACAGGGGCTCATCACAGATACGCAGTATTTT
D gene: .; clone size: many; J gene: TRBJ2-3; V gene: TRBV29-1; CDR3 protein: CSVPGPPGDTQYF; CDR3 DNA: TGCAGCGTCCCCGGGCCACCGGGAGATACGCAGTATTTT
D gene: .; clone size: many; J gene: TRBJ1-1; V gene: TRBV10-2; CDR3 protein: CASSESGRAAGTEAFF; CDR3 DNA: TGCGCCAGCAGTGAGTCCGGCAGGGCCGCGGGCACTGAAGCTTTCTTT
D gene: .; clone size: many; J gene: TRBJ1-1; V gene: TRBV12-3/TRBV12-4; CDR3 protein: CASSLGSGTEAFF; CDR3 DNA: TGTGCCAGCAGTTTAGGATCGGGGACTGAAGCTTTCTTT
D gene: .; clone size: .; J gene: TRBJ2-1; V gene: TRBV3-1; CDR3 protein: CASCQDITPRGSYNEQFF; CDR3 DNA: TGTGCCTCCTGCCAAGATATTACCCCTAGAGGCTCCTACAATGAGCAGTTCTTC